The next 21 T cell receptor beta chains were all read from a single sample in a study of blood T cell repertoires in COVID-19. Some clones are missing from TCRdb's copy, which holds only in-frame ones; the method was immunoSEQ multiplex PCR. The sample includes about 350,000 clones, more than 75% of them seen just once. Sequencing was performed on PBMCs or T cells enriched from blood (not recorded which). These receptors were obtained from a woman aged 25 to 39 who had recovered from COVID-19.

The chain employs TRBV18 and TRBJ1-5; 8 bases line up with TRBD1. Germline assignment: CDR1 KGHSH and CDR2 LQKENI. There are 15 residues in the CDR3. J was trimmed by 4 bases and V by 8 bases; bases with no gene match: 10. CDR3 sequence (DNA): TGTGCCAGCGACAGATTGGACAGGGAGAATCAGCCCCAGCATTTT. Translation gives CASDRLDRENQPQHF. Complete variable domain (other parts from reference TRBV18 and TRBJ1-5): NAGVMQNPRHLVRRRGQEARLRCSPMKGHSHVYWYRQLPEEGLKFMVYLQKENIIDESGMPKERFSAEFPKEGPSILRIQQVVRGDSAAYFCASDRLDRENQPQHFGDGTRLSIL.

The chain employs TRBV6-2 or TRBV6-3 and TRBJ2-7, with no clear D. The germline V gene encodes CDR1 MNHEY and CDR2 SVGEGT. The CDR3 consists of 11 residues. Between the trimmed V and J ends, which lost 5 bases and 3 bases, there was a span of 5 bases. The CDR3 sequence: CASSRGYEQYF. The CDR3, as DNA: TGTGCCAGCAGTCGAGGCTACGAGCAGTACTTC.

The V gene is TRBV27, the J gene TRBJ1-1; a possible D gene is TRBD1 (5 bases). Trimming left V 7 bases short and J 1 base short, with 10 bases between. The CDR3 consists of 13 residues. Germline-derived CDR1 and CDR2 are MNHEY and SMNVEV (reference sequence). The CDR3 here is CASTPDRNTEAFF. CDR3 nucleotide sequence: TGTGCCAGCACCCCCGACAGGAACACTGAAGCTTTCTTT.

The DNA for the CDR3 is TGTGCCAGCAGCAGGGGGAGTAGCAGCTACGAGCAGTACTTC. It yields the protein CASSRGSSSYEQYF. The chain carries TRBV5-4 and TRBJ2-7, with D tentatively TRBD1 (6 bases). Trimming took off 4 bases at V and 3 bases at J, with 14 bases between the two ends. Germline V lookup: CDR1 SGHNT, CDR2 YYREEE (reference sequence). This CDR3 contains 14 residues.

The rearrangement uses TRBV6-2 or TRBV6-3 and TRBJ2-7; D is possibly TRBD1 (5 bases). Germline V lookup: CDR1 MNHEY, CDR2 SVGEGT. V was cut by 2 bases and J by 6 bases, with 8 bases left in between. The CDR3 runs 12 residues. The CDR3 is CASSYRQLEQYF. The CDR3 DNA sequence: TGTGCCAGCAGTTACCGACAGCTCGAGCAGTACTTC.

This clone came up once. This chain uses TRBV28 with TRBJ2-2; D possibly corresponds to TRBD1 (5 bases). Trimming stripped 3 bases from V and 5 bases from J, with 16 bases between. The CDR3 is 16 residues long. The germline gives CDR1 MDHEN, CDR2 SYDVKM. Written as DNA, the CDR3 is TGTGCCAGCAGTTTTCCTGTCCGACAGCGTACCGGGGAGCTGTTTTTT. This translates into CASSFPVRQRTGELFF.

This chain links TRBV30 with TRBJ2-3; TRBD1 matches 7 bases. The germline CDR1 and CDR2 sequences are GTSNPN and SVGIG (reference sequence). The CDR3 loop spans 13 amino acids. The V segment lost 4 bases and the J segment 10 bases; nucleotides outside the gene matches: 11. The DNA of the CDR3 is TGTGCCTGGACCTCGGCTGAGGGGGCACCGCAGTATTTT. Translated: CAWTSAEGAPQYF.

V gene TRBV28 combines with J gene TRBJ2-2; 9 bases line up with TRBD1. The J segment lost 5 bases and the V segment lost 7 bases, leaving 8 bases of the junction unmatched. This CDR3 contains 15 residues. Germline CDR1 MDHEN, CDR2 SYDVKM. Written as DNA, the CDR3 is TGTGCCAGCAAAGGACAGGGGTCTGGGACCGGGGAGCTGTTTTTT. This codes for CASKGQGSGTGELFF.

The rearrangement uses TRBV27 and TRBJ1-2; TRBD1 matches at 7 bases. CDR3 size: 13 residues. Germline V gives CDR1 MNHEY, CDR2 SMNVEV (reference sequence). With V trimmed by 5 bases and J by 5 bases, 5 bases remained unmatched. CDR3 DNA sequence: TGTGCCAGCAGTGGGGGACAGAGATATGGCTACACCTTC. Protein sequence: CASSGGQRYGYTF.

The V and J genes are TRBV27 and TRBJ2-3, with 9 bases identical to TRBD2. Trimming took 1 base from V and 2 from J; bases not matched to a gene: 4. The CDR3 consists of 16 residues. In germline, CDR1 is MNHEY, CDR2 SMNVEV (reference sequence). CDR3 in DNA: TGTGCCAGCAGTTTATTGGTAGCGGGGGTCACAGATACGCAGTATTTT. Translated: CASSLLVAGVTDTQYF.

CDR3 amino acids: CALGGDTGELFF. The CDR3, as DNA: TGTGCCTTGGGGGGGGACACCGGGGAGCTGTTTTTT. The rearrangement uses TRBV12-3 or TRBV12-4 and TRBJ2-2; 7 positions match TRBD2. CDR3 size: 12 residues. After removal of 11 bases from V and 3 bases from J, the junction contained 3 bases not matched to a gene.

The genes are TRBV13 and TRBJ2-7; TRBD2 is a possible D gene (5 bases). Trimming cost V 3 bases and J 0 bases, with 6 bases left between them. This CDR3 has 13 amino acids. Germline V lookup: CDR1 PRHDT, CDR2 FYEKMQ (reference sequence). CDR3 DNA: TGTGCCAGCAGCTTCGGACTCTCCTACGAGCAGTACTTC. Translated, it gives CASSFGLSYEQYF. Full variable domain (missing parts from reference TRBV13 and TRBJ2-7): AAGVIQSPRHLIKEKRETATLKCYPIPRHDTVYWYQQGPGQDPQFLISFYEKMQSDKGSIPDRFSAQQFSDYHSELNMSSLELGDSALYFCASSFGLSYEQYFGPGTRLTVT.

The CDR3 nucleotides are TGTGCCAGCTCACCAGGGGGCGCTGTCTATGGCTACACCTTC. As protein: CASSPGGAVYGYTF. The V and J genes are TRBV18 and TRBJ1-2, with D perhaps matching TRBD1 (6 bases). The CDR3 sequence is 14 residues long. The germline gives CDR1 KGHSH, CDR2 LQKENI. The ends were cut back, 2 bases at V and 4 bases at J, with 11 bases in the middle.

The gene calls are TRBV9 and TRBJ2-1, with TRBD1 identical over 7 bases. Germline V lookup: CDR1 SGDLS, CDR2 YYNGEE. This CDR3 contains 18 residues. The ends lost 2 bases at V and 3 bases at J; junction bases unmatched: 14. The CDR3 bases are TGTGCCAGCAGCGTTCAGGGGGAGACCACAAATAACTACAATGAGCAGTTCTTC. Its protein product is CASSVQGETTNNYNEQFF. Based on the CDR3 plus reference TRBV9 and TRBJ2-1, the full variable domain is DSGVTQTPKHLITATGQRVTLRCSPRSGDLSVYWYQQSLDQGLQFLIQYYNGEERAKGNILERFSAQQFPDLHSELNLSSLELGDSALYFCASSVQGETTNNYNEQFFGPGTRLTVL.

The V and J genes are TRBV5-1 and TRBJ1-1; the match to TRBD1 covers 9 bases. CDR1 and CDR2 (germline): SGHRS, YFSETQ. V was pared by 0 bases and J by 7 bases, with 1 base of the junction left unmatched. The CDR3 totals 13 residues. CDR3 sequence reads: CASSLGQGGEAFF. The CDR3 coding sequence is TGCGCCAGCAGCTTGGGACAGGGGGGTGAAGCTTTCTTT.

The chain links TRBV20-1 to TRBJ2-5; 11 nucleotides agree with TRBD2. CDR1 is DFQATT and CDR2 is SNEGSKA in the germline V gene (reference sequence). Unmatched junction bases numbered 7, after V lost 3 bases and J lost 1 base. CDR3 size: 16 residues. As DNA, the CDR3 is TGCAGTGCTAGTCGGCTAGCGGGGGGACGCCAAGAGACCCAGTACTTC. Translation gives CSASRLAGGRQETQYF.

V is TRBV27 and J is TRBJ1-1; 7 bases match TRBD1. The length of the CDR3 is 14 residues. After removal of 5 bases from V and 6 bases from J, the junction contained 9 bases not matched to a gene. Germline loops: CDR1 MNHEY, CDR2 SMNVEV (reference sequence). The CDR3 DNA sequence: TGTGCCAGCAGTCCAAACAGGGGCCCCCCTGAAGCTTTCTTT. Translating it yields CASSPNRGPPEAFF.

The J gene is TRBJ2-5, the V gene TRBV7-9; 9 positions match TRBD2. The V gene's germline CDR1 is SEHNR and CDR2 FQNEAQ (reference sequence). The CDR3 is 15 residues long. After removal of 5 bases from V and 0 bases from J, the junction contained 4 bases not matched to a gene. DNA of the CDR3: TGTGCCAGCAGCAATAGACTAGCGGACCAAGAGACCCAGTACTTC. This translates into CASSNRLADQETQYF.

Only a few counts were recorded for this clone. The genes are TRBV5-1 and TRBJ1-2, with D possibly TRBD1 on 6 matching bases. V lost 4 bases to trimming and J lost 6 bases, with 13 bases between them. The CDR3 covers 13 residues. Germline V gene lookup returns CDR1 SGHRS and CDR2 YFSETQ. The CDR3, as DNA: TGCGCCAGCAGCCACGGCCGGGACAATGGCTACACCTTC. Amino acid sequence: CASSHGRDNGYTF.

V gene TRBV19 combines with J gene TRBJ1-5; TRBD1 matches 9 bases. This CDR3 contains 17 residues. V gave up 5 bases and J gave up 1 base; unmatched junction bases: 9. The germline CDR1 and CDR2 sequences are LNHDA and SQIVND (reference sequence). The CDR3 coding sequence is TGTGCCAGTAGTTCACAGCTCGGGACAGGGAGCAATCAGCCCCAGCATTTT. Its protein product is CASSSQLGTGSNQPQHF.

The J gene is TRBJ1-6, the V gene TRBV19; 9 positions agree with TRBD1. CDR1 and CDR2 (germline): LNHDA, SQIVND (reference sequence). The CDR3 loop spans 17 amino acids. With 6 bases clipped from V and 5 bases from J, the junction kept 11 bases outside the gene matches. For the CDR3, the DNA is TGTGCCAGTAGGCCTCTACAGGGGGCGCAGAATAATTCACCCCTCCACTTT. Translated, it gives CASRPLQGAQNNSPLHF.